This TCR beta chain was profiled in a study of T cell changes during pregnancy in multiple sclerosis. Germline-derived CDR1 and CDR2 are SQVTM and ANQGSEA. CDR3 length: 13 amino acids. Trimming took 0 bases from V and 3 from J, leaving 7 bases between them. Assay used: immunoSEQ multiplex PCR; TCRdb lists only in-frame clones, some missing. The data show tens of thousands of clones, 80% to 95% seen once. The sequence was obtained from a female donor in good health, enrolled as a control in a pregnancy study. The input for sequencing was peripheral blood, taken in the third trimester of pregnancy. V usage is TRBV29-1 and J usage is TRBJ2-3; D uncertain. CDR3 in amino acids: CSVEDTVTDTQYF. CDR3 nucleotide sequence: TGCAGCGTTGAAGACACAGTGACAGATACGCAGTATTTT.